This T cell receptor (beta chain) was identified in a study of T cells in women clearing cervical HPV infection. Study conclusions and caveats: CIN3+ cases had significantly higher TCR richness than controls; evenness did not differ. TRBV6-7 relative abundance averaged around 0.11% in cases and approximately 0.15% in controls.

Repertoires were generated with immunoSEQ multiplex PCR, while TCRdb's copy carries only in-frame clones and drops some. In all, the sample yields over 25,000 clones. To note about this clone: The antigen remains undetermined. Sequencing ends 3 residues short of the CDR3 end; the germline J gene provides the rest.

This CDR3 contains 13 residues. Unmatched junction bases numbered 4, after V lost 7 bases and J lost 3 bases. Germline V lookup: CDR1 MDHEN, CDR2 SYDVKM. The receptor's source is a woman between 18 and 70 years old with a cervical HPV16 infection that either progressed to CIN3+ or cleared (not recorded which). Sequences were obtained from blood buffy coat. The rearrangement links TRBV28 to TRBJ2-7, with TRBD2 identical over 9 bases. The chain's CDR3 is CASTQTSGYEQYF. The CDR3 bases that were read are TGTGCCAGCACCCAGACTAGCGGCTACGAG.